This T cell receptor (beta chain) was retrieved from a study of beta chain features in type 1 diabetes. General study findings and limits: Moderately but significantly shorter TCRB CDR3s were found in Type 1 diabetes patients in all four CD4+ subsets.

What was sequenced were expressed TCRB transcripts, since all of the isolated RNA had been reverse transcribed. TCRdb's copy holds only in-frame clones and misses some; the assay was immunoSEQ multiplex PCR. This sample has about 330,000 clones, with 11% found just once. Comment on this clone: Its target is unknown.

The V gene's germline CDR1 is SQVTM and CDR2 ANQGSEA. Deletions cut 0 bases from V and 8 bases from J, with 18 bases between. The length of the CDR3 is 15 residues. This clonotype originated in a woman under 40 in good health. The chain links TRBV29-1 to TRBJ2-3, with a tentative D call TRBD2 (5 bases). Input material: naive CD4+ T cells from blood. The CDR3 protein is CSVEDYSVGTATQYF. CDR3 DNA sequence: TGCAGCGTTGAAGATTATAGCGTCGGTACCGCTACGCAGTATTTT.